This entry lists 32 T cell receptor beta chains sequenced from one sample in a study of cytomegalovirus exposure and HLA in healthy donors (dated by TCRdb to 2015 to 2018). Libraries came from the immunoSEQ multiplex PCR assay. A mixture of 60 forward primers for TCR Vbeta segments and 13 reverse primers for TCR Jbeta segments was used in the multiplex PCR. TCRdb took over this immuneACCESS table, retaining in-frame rearrangements with V and J assigned. Such tables are incomplete; in checked studies, under half of the missing clones stem from an unresolved V gene, and the remainder is unexplained. For this sample there are roughly 290,000 clones; roughly 89% appear just once. The ten biggest clones cover approximately 2.2% of the sample. Material for sequencing was PBMCs. These receptors were obtained from a woman aged 18-35 years in good health and CMV-seronegative.

The chain recombines TRBV7-6 with TRBJ1-2; 8 positions agree with TRBD1. The V gene's germline CDR1 is SGHVS and CDR2 FNYEAQ. The V and J ends lost 3 bases and 4 bases, in that order; junction bases with no gene match: 4. CDR3 length equals 14 residues. Written as DNA, the CDR3 is TGTGCCAGCAGCTTGGGCGGACAGGGCTATGGCTACACCTTC. As protein: CASSLGGQGYGYTF.

The gene calls are TRBV10-1 and TRBJ1-2; 7 nucleotides align to TRBD1. The CDR3 runs to 12 residues. The germline V gene has CDR1 WNHNN and CDR2 SYGVQD (reference sequence). The CDR3 loop is CSRGGLDYGYTF. The CDR3 DNA reads TGCTCGAGAGGGGGCCTGGACTATGGCTACACCTTC.

This clone was seen only once. The chain is built from TRBV25-1 and TRBJ2-3; D gene ambiguous. This CDR3 is 13 amino acids long. With 2 bases removed from V and 4 bases from J, the gap between germline ends came to 7 bases. Germline lookup yields CDR1 MGHDK and CDR2 SYGVNS. The CDR3 DNA follows: TGTGCCAGCAGTGAAATTCTCTCAGATACGCAGTATTTT. Protein product: CASSEILSDTQYF.

The chain uses TRBV30 and TRBJ2-1, with TRBD1 matching over 8 bases. This CDR3 is 16 amino acids long. The V segment lost 3 bases and the J segment 0 bases; nucleotides outside the gene matches: 7. Germline V lookup: CDR1 GTSNPN, CDR2 SVGIG (reference sequence). The CDR3 region is CAWRDRVLGSYNEQFF. CDR3 DNA: TGTGCCTGGAGGGACAGGGTATTAGGCTCCTACAATGAGCAGTTCTTC. The full variable domain, with the rest looked up from reference TRBV30 and TRBJ2-1, is SQTIHQWPATLVQPVGSPLSLECTVEGTSNPNLYWYRQAAGRGLQLLFYSVGIGQISSEVPQNLSASRPQDRQFILSSKKLLLSDSGFYLCAWRDRVLGSYNEQFFGPGTRLTVL.

This clone is a singleton in its sample. The CDR3 sequence: CASSPQGSNQPQHF. The CDR3 DNA follows: TGTGCCAGCAGCCCACAGGGTAGCAATCAGCCCCAGCATTTT. J is TRBJ1-5 and V is TRBV7-9, with D possibly being TRBD1 (6 bases). Trimming stripped 5 bases from V and 0 bases from J, with 8 bases between. This CDR3 region has 14 residues. CDR1 is SEHNR and CDR2 is FQNEAQ in the germline V gene (reference sequence).

This clone appeared a single time. The V gene is TRBV18, the J gene TRBJ2-7; TRBD1 matches at 7 bases. J gave up 6 bases and V 4 bases, and 3 bases lay outside the gene matches. There are 12 residues in the CDR3. Germline values: CDR1 KGHSH, CDR2 LQKENI. The CDR3 here is CASSLQGTEQYF. The DNA of the CDR3 is TGTGCCAGCTCACTACAGGGGACCGAGCAGTACTTC.

CDR3 bases: TGTGCCAGCAGCCTACCGGGGACAGGGGGCCTTGGTCAGCCCCAGCATTTT. It encodes CASSLPGTGGLGQPQHF. J is TRBJ1-5 and V is TRBV5-5; TRBD1 aligns across 12 bases. With V trimmed by 4 bases and J by 6 bases, 11 bases remained unmatched. The CDR3 contains 17 residues. CDR1 is SGHKS and CDR2 is YYEKEE in the germline V gene (reference sequence). The full variable domain, its missing parts supplied by reference TRBV5-5 and TRBJ1-5, is DAGVTQSPTHLIKTRGQQVTLRCSPISGHKSVSWYQQVLGQGPQFIFQYYEKEERGRGNFPDRFSARQFPNYSSELNVNALLLGDSALYLCASSLPGTGGLGQPQHFGDGTRLSIL.

V gene TRBV7-9 combines with J gene TRBJ1-6, with a weak D call TRBD1 (5 bases). Trimming removed 8 bases from V and 5 bases from J, with 19 bases in between. Per the germline V gene, CDR1 is SEHNR and CDR2 is FQNEAQ (reference sequence). The CDR3 extends over 16 amino acids. CDR3 protein: CASYSEGPGDNSPLHF. The CDR3 nucleotides are TGTGCCAGCTACTCGGAGGGACCTGGAGATAATTCACCCCTCCACTTT. Based on the CDR3 plus reference TRBV7-9 and TRBJ1-6, the full variable domain is DTGVSQNPRHKITKRGQNVTFRCDPISEHNRLYWYRQTLGQGPEFLTYFQNEAQLEKSRLLSDRFSAERPKGSFSTLEIQRTEQGDSAMYLCASYSEGPGDNSPLHFGNGTRLTVT.

This clone was observed a handful of times. This chain joins TRBV28 and TRBJ1-2; D perhaps matches TRBD1 (5 bases). The CDR3 contains 16 residues. Trimming shortened V by 5 bases and J by 5 bases, and 21 bases separated the two germline ends. Germline V gene sequence: CDR1 MDHEN, CDR2 SYDVKM. The DNA of the CDR3 is TGTGCCAGCAGTCCGGTCACAGGCACCAGCGTTTATGGCTACACCTTC. Its translation is CASSPVTGTSVYGYTF.

This clone was seen a single time. This rearrangement joins TRBV12-5 to TRBJ1-3, with 7 bases matching TRBD1. Looked up from germline, CDR1 is LGHNT and CDR2 is FRNRAP. There are 18 residues in the CDR3. Trimming at V came to 4 bases and at J to 2 bases, leaving 14 bases not matched to a gene. CDR3 sequence (DNA): TGTGCTAGTGGTTCCGGGACAGCTCTGGGACTCACTGGAAACACCATATATTTT. Translation gives CASGSGTALGLTGNTIYF.

This clone was observed once. J is TRBJ2-7 and V is TRBV5-1; D gene unclear. Germline CDR1 reads SGHRS; CDR2 reads YFSETQ. The V gene lost 0 bases and the J gene lost 5 bases, with 3 bases spanning the gap. CDR3 length: 11 amino acids. CDR3 DNA sequence: TGCGCCAGCAGCTTGGCCAACGAGCAGTACTTC. This sequence encodes CASSLANEQYF.

The count of this clone is one. The chain links TRBV4-1 to TRBJ1-1, with a weak D call TRBD1 (5 bases). Germline V CDR1 and CDR2: MGHRA, YSYEKL. Trimming removed 2 bases at V and 11 bases at J, with 18 bases between. The CDR3 runs 14 residues. DNA for the CDR3: TGCGCCAGCAGCCAAACGGACAACCTACAAGGGGCTTTCTTT. This gives the protein CASSQTDNLQGAFF.

The chain links TRBV5-5 to TRBJ2-2; 9 bases align to TRBD2. Per the germline V gene, CDR1 is SGHKS and CDR2 is YYEKEE (reference sequence). The CDR3 contains 17 residues. V was clipped by 1 base and J by 5 bases; unmatched bases: 9. CDR3 amino acids: CASSLWAGGPYTGELFF. For the CDR3, the DNA is TGTGCCAGCAGCTTGTGGGCGGGGGGGCCGTATACCGGGGAGCTGTTTTTT.

The V call is TRBV18, the J call TRBJ1-5, with 10 nucleotides matching TRBD1. V lost 4 bases to trimming and J lost 2 bases; unmatched junction nucleotides: 5. The CDR3 is 16 amino acids. The germline gives CDR1 KGHSH, CDR2 LQKENI. In DNA form, the CDR3 reads TGTGCCAGCTCACTTGCCGGGACAGGGGGCAATCAGCCCCAGCATTTT. Protein product: CASSLAGTGGNQPQHF. Full variable domain (missing parts from reference TRBV18 and TRBJ1-5): NAGVMQNPRHLVRRRGQEARLRCSPMKGHSHVYWYRQLPEEGLKFMVYLQKENIIDESGMPKERFSAEFPKEGPSILRIQQVVRGDSAAYFCASSLAGTGGNQPQHFGDGTRLSIL.

The chain combines TRBV4-1 with TRBJ2-3, with 11 bases lining up with TRBD2. V lost 4 bases and J lost 6; bases outside the gene matches: 21. The CDR3 has 20 residues. The germline gives CDR1 MGHRA, CDR2 YSYEKL. CDR3 sequence reads: CASSRELAGVTSPIGDTQYF. The CDR3 DNA sequence: TGCGCCAGCAGCCGGGAACTAGCGGGGGTGACCTCCCCTATCGGTGATACGCAGTATTTT.

The CDR3 region has the DNA TGTGCCAGCAGTCCTCAGGGAACTGAAGCTTTCTTT. This codes for CASSPQGTEAFF. The chain carries TRBV2 and TRBJ1-1; tentative D call: TRBD1 (5 bases). V was shortened by 5 bases and J by 5 bases, with 9 bases between the two germline ends. There are 12 residues in the CDR3. The germline CDR1 and CDR2 sequences are SNHLY and FYNNEI.

The chain recombines TRBV11-3 with TRBJ1-2; possibly TRBD1 for D (6 bases). Germline V CDR1 and CDR2: SGHNT, YENEEA. This CDR3 spans 17 amino acids. Trimming removed 0 bases at V and 6 bases at J, with 20 bases between. The CDR3 DNA sequence: TGTGCCAGCAGCTTAGAGGGTCGGGGACACCGATCGGATGGCTACACCTTC. As protein: CASSLEGRGHRSDGYTF.

This rearrangement joins TRBV6-8 to TRBJ2-7; no firm D call. The CDR3 totals 14 residues. The V gene's germline CDR1 is MNHGY and CDR2 SAAAGT. Trimming removed 2 bases at V and 0 bases at J, with 8 bases between. The CDR3 loop is CASSYAAVSYEQYF. The CDR3 nucleotides are TGTGCCAGCAGTTACGCGGCCGTCTCCTACGAGCAGTACTTC.

This sequence joins TRBV2 and TRBJ1-2; possible D gene TRBD1, 5 bases. Germline CDR1 reads SNHLY; CDR2 reads FYNNEI. V dropped 7 bases and J dropped 0 bases, with 12 bases sitting between them. The CDR3 is 14 residues long. CDR3 DNA sequence: TGTGCCAGCAAGCGGGGCAGTTCTAACTATGGCTACACCTTC. Translation: CASKRGSSNYGYTF.

The rearrangement joins TRBV30 to TRBJ1-1; D gene unclear. Germline CDR1 GTSNPN, CDR2 SVGIG (reference sequence). Trimming pared 1 base from V and 1 base from J, leaving 7 bases between. The CDR3 sequence is 13 residues long. CDR3 nucleotide sequence: TGTGCCTGGAGTGGAACAGCGAACACTGAAGCTTTCTTT. Its protein is CAWSGTANTEAFF.

V is TRBV7-2 and J is TRBJ1-6; 10 bases align to TRBD1. Germline trimming cut 5 bases from V and 7 bases from J; bases unmatched to any gene: 2. CDR1 and CDR2 from the germline V gene are SGHTA and FQGNSA. The CDR3 contains 14 residues. CDR3 region: CASSPGQGNSPLHF. The DNA for the CDR3 is TGTGCCAGCAGCCCGGGACAGGGGAATTCACCCCTCCACTTT.

The chain has TRBV2 and TRBJ2-7, with 7 bases fitting TRBD1. Trimming took 7 bases from V and 2 from J; bases not matched to a gene: 8. In germline, CDR1 is SNHLY, CDR2 FYNNEI. This CDR3 has 14 residues. In DNA, the CDR3 is TGTGCCAGCATGCCCGGGACAGCGACCTACGAGCAGTACTTC. Encoded protein: CASMPGTATYEQYF.

V gene TRBV21-1 combines with J gene TRBJ1-5; the table's TRBD1 call for D was not verified on the DNA. TRBV21-1 is reported as a pseudogene. This CDR3 is 15 amino acids long. In DNA, the CDR3 is TGTGCCAGCAGGCCCGGGACAGGGGGCTATCAGCCCCAGCATTTT. Its protein product is CASRPGTGGYQPQHF.

The J gene is TRBJ1-1, the V gene TRBV6-1; 8 bases fit TRBD1. Germline V gene data show CDR1 as MNHNS and CDR2 as SASEGT. The CDR3 spans 14 residues. V dropped 6 bases and J dropped 4; count of bases not matched to a gene: 7. CDR3 protein: CASRTGEISTEAFF. The CDR3 nucleotides read TGTGCCAGCAGGACAGGGGAGATAAGCACTGAAGCTTTCTTT.

The V call is TRBV7-6, the J call TRBJ2-5; D remains unclear. The CDR3 is 14 residues long. Germline CDR1 reads SGHVS; CDR2 reads FNYEAQ. Trimming stripped 2 bases from V and 1 base from J, with 8 bases between. CDR3 DNA: TGTGCCAGCAGCTTATTCCAACTCCAAGAGACCCAGTACTTC. The encoded protein is CASSLFQLQETQYF. Combining the CDR3 with reference TRBV7-6 and TRBJ2-5 gives the whole variable domain GAGVSQSPRYKVTKRGQDVALRCDPISGHVSLYWYRQALGQGPEFLTYFNYEAQQDKSGLPNDRFSAERPEGSISTLTIQRTEQRDSAMYRCASSLFQLQETQYFGPGTRLLVL.

This chain joins TRBV19 and TRBJ1-6, with 8 bases aligning to TRBD1. This CDR3 comprises 15 residues. Trimming took 5 bases from V and 9 from J; bases not matched to a gene: 9. Germline CDR1 and CDR2: LNHDA and SQIVND (reference sequence). The DNA for the CDR3 is TGTGCCAGTAGTTGGAGACAGGGGAATGCTTCACCCCTCCACTTT. Its translation is CASSWRQGNASPLHF. The whole variable domain, remainder taken from reference TRBV19 and TRBJ1-6, is DGGITQSPKYLFRKEGQNVTLSCEQNLNHDAMYWYRQDPGQGLRLIYYSQIVNDFQKGDIAEGYSVSREKKESFPLTVTSAQKNPTAFYLCASSWRQGNASPLHFGNGTRLTVT.

This clone has more than one count but fewer than ten. The chain links TRBV16 to TRBJ2-1; TRBD1 might be the D (5 bases). V dropped 1 base and J dropped 12 bases, with 7 bases sitting between them. Per germline, CDR1 KGHSY and CDR2 FQNENV. The CDR3 covers 11 residues. CDR3 sequence (DNA): TGTGCCAGCAGCCAATTCCAGGGGCAGTTCTTC. It encodes CASSQFQGQFF.

The V and J genes are TRBV30 and TRBJ2-1; 12 bases are a match to TRBD2. With V trimmed by 5 bases and J by 1 base, 3 bases remained unmatched. The CDR3 length is 15 residues. Germline V gene sequence: CDR1 GTSNPN, CDR2 SVGIG (reference sequence). The CDR3 DNA is TGTGCCTGGTGGCTAGCGGGGGGGTCCTACAATGAGCAGTTCTTC. It specifies CAWWLAGGSYNEQFF.

The chain links TRBV30 to TRBJ2-7, with a weak D call TRBD2 (6 bases). In germline, CDR1 is GTSNPN, CDR2 SVGIG (reference sequence). V was clipped by 2 bases and J by 7 bases, with 21 bases between them. This CDR3 has 15 amino acids. The CDR3 coding sequence is TGTGCCTGGAGTCGGCTTCGTGGGGCCGGAGGGGAGCAGTACTTC. Encoded protein: CAWSRLRGAGGEQYF.

This chain connects TRBV5-6 to TRBJ2-1; 9 nucleotides align to TRBD1. This CDR3 comprises 15 residues. The ends lost 1 base at V and 9 bases at J; junction bases unmatched: 8. CDR1 and CDR2 (germline): SGHDT, YYEEEE. The CDR3 spells CASSLSPGQGTEQFF. The CDR3, as DNA: TGTGCCAGCAGCTTGAGTCCCGGACAGGGGACTGAGCAGTTCTTC.

The chain carries TRBV13 and TRBJ1-1, with D possibly TRBD1 on 6 matching bases. Trimming pared 6 bases from V and 1 base from J, leaving 15 bases between. This CDR3 has 15 residues. Per germline, CDR1 PRHDT and CDR2 FYEKMQ (reference sequence). This CDR3 is CASREGVDWNTEAFF. The CDR3 nucleotides are TGTGCCAGCAGAGAGGGGGTGGATTGGAACACTGAAGCTTTCTTT.

The chain recombines TRBV7-2 with TRBJ2-1; 12 nucleotides align to TRBD2. Trimming at V came to 4 bases and at J to 4 bases, leaving 5 bases not matched to a gene. Looked up from germline, CDR1 is SGHTA and CDR2 is FQGNSA. The CDR3 covers 16 residues. CDR3 loop: CASSSRTSGGYNEQFF. The CDR3 DNA reads TGTGCCAGCAGCTCCAGAACTAGCGGGGGGTACAATGAGCAGTTCTTC.